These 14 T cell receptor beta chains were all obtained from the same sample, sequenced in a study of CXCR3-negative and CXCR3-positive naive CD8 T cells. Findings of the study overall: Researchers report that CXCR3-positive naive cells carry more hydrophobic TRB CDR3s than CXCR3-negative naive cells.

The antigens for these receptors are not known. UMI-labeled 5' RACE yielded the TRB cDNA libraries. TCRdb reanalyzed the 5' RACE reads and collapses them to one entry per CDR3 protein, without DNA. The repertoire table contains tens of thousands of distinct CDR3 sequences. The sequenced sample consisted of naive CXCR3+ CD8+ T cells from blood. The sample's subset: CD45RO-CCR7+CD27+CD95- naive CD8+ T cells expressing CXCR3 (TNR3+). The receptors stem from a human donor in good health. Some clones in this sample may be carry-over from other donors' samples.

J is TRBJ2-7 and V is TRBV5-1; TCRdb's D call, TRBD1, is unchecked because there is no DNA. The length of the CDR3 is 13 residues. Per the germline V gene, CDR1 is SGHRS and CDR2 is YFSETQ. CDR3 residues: CASSLVFGNEQYF.

The CDR3 loop is CASSTYDRVGLTQYF. The genes are TRBV6-5 and TRBJ2-5; TCRdb calls TRBD1, which cannot be checked without DNA. The CDR3 consists of 15 residues. Per the germline V gene, CDR1 is MNHEY and CDR2 is SVGAGI.

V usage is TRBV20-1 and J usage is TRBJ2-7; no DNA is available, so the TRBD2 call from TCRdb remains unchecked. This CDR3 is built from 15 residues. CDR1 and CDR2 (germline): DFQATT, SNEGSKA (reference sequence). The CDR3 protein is CSARKSGGAVYEQYF.

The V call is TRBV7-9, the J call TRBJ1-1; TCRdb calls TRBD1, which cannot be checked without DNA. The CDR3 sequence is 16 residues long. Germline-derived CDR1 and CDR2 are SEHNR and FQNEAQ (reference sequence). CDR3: CASSGPSGRGGTEAFF.

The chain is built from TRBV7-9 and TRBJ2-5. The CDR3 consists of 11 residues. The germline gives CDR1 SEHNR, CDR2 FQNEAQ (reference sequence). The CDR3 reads CASSRQETQYF.

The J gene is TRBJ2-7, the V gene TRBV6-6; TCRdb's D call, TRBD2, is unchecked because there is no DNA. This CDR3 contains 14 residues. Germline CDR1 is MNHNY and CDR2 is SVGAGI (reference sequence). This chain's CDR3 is CASSFRLGFYEQYF.

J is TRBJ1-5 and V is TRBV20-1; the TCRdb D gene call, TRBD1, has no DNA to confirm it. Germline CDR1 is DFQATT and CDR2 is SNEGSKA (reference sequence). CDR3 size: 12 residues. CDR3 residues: CSASGGNQPQHF.

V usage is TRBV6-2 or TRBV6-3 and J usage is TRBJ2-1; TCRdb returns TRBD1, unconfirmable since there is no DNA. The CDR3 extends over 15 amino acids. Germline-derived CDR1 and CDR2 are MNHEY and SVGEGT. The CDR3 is CASSPSNRAYNEQFF.

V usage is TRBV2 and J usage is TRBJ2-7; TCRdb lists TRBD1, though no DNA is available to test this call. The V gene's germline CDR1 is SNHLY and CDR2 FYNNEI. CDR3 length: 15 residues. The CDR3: CATAKDRGLSYEQYF.

CDR3 sequence reads: CASSPLGASAYNEQFF. The chain employs TRBV4-1 and TRBJ2-1. There are 16 residues in the CDR3. Germline loops: CDR1 MGHRA, CDR2 YSYEKL.

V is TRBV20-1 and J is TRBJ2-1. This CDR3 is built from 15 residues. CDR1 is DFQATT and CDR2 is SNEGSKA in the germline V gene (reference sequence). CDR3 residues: CSARDIASSYNEQFF.

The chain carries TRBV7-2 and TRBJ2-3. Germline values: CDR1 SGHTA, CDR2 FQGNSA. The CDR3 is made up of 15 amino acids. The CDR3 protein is CASSFYWSAADTQYF.

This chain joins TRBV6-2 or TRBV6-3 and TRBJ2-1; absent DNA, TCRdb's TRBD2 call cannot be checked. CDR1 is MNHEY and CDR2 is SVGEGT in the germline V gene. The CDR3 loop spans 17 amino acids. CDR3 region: CASSYWGLAGGHNEQLF.

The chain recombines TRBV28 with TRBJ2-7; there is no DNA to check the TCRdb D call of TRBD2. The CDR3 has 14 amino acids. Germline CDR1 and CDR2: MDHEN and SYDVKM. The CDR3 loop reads CASSYRSSGYEQYF.